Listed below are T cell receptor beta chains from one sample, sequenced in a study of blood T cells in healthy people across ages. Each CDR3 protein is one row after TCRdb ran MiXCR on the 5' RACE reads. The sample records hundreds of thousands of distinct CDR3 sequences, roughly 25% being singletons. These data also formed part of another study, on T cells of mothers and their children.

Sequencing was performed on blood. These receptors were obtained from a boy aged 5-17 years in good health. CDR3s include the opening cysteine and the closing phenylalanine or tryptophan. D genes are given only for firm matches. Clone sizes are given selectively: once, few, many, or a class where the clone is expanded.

TGTGCCACCAGTGGAGGGGCTGAAGCTTTCTTT CATSGGAEAFF TRBJ1-1 NA NA TRBV24-1
TGTGCCAGCAGCTTAGAAGGGGGGACAGCTACGCAGCAGTACTTC CASSLEGGTATQQYF TRBJ2-7 NA NA TRBV11-2
TGTGCCAGCGTACAGGGGGCGCCAGAGACCCCGTACTTC CASVQGAPETPYF TRBJ2-5 TRBD1 NA TRBV2
TGCAGCGTTGATCTTTTCCAAGAGACCCAGTACTTC CSVDLFQETQYF TRBJ2-5 NA few TRBV29-1
TGCAGCGTTGAAGAGACGGATGAGCAGTTCTTC CSVEETDEQFF TRBJ2-1 NA NA TRBV29-1
TGCAGCGTTGAATTCCGAGGGAGGGAGCTCCTCGACACGCAGTATTTT CSVEFRGRELLDTQYF TRBJ2-3 TRBD2 few TRBV29-1
TGCAGCGTTGAGGGCCTCATCGGACAGGGGAGGTTGGAGACCCAGTACTTC CSVEGLIGQGRLETQYF TRBJ2-5 TRBD1 few TRBV29-1
TGTGCCAGCAGCTTACAGGGTTTGGCTGGGGCCAACGTCCTGACTTTC CASSLQGLAGANVLTF TRBJ2-6 NA NA TRBV5-6
TGTGCCAGCAAAACCCGGGGCGGCAGAGCCCCTGAAGCTTTCTTT CASKTRGGRAPEAFF TRBJ1-1 NA few TRBV7-8
TGTGCCAGCAGTCCCGAGGGTGGGCTAGCAAATGAGCAGTTCTTC CASSPEGGLANEQFF TRBJ2-1 NA few TRBV27
TGTGCCGTGGGCGAGTCACCCCTCCACTTT CAVGESPLHF TRBJ1-6 NA NA TRBV6-1
TGCAGCGTCTATCGGGGCACAGATACGCAGTATTTT CSVYRGTDTQYF TRBJ2-3 NA few TRBV29-1
TGTGCCAGCAGCTCCTCGGGACTAGCGGGACGAGGCGCCTACAATGAGCAGTTCTTC CASSSSGLAGRGAYNEQFF TRBJ2-1 TRBD2 few TRBV7-8
TGCAGCGTCCTAAGGGGGGTTTATGGCTACACCTTC CSVLRGVYGYTF TRBJ1-2 NA few TRBV29-1
TGCAGCGTTGGTGACGGCCCCGCGTACGAGCAGTGCTTC CSVGDGPAYEQCF TRBJ2-7 NA NA TRBV29-1
TGTGCCAGCAGCCCCACTAGCGGGAGAGCACCGAACACCGGGGAGCTGTTTTTT CASSPTSGRAPNTGELFF TRBJ2-2 TRBD2 few TRBV7-3
TGTGCCAGCACCCTCCGGAGGGATCCGGGACAAGAGACCCAGTACTTC CASTLRRDPGQETQYF TRBJ2-5 NA few TRBV21-1
TGTGCCAGCAGGATAAGCACTGAAGCTTTCTTT CASRISTEAFF TRBJ1-1 NA NA TRBV12-3/TRBV12-4
TGTGCTATCAGGACCCCCCTCCATGAGGGTCTCGGAGGTTCGAACACTGAAGCTTTCTTT CAIRTPLHEGLGGSNTEAFF TRBJ1-1 NA NA TRBV12-5
TGTGCCAGCAGCCCCGACCGGAGATTCACAGATACGCAGTATTTT CASSPDRRFTDTQYF TRBJ2-3 NA NA TRBV28
TGCGCCAGCACCCCGGGGGGGACAGCTTACAATGAGCAGTTCTTC CASTPGGTAYNEQFF TRBJ2-1 NA few TRBV4-3
TGCGCCAGCAGCTTGGTGGGCAGGGCAGTAGAAAAACTGTTTTTT CASSLVGRAVEKLFF TRBJ1-4 NA NA TRBV5-1
TGTGCCAGCAGTTTCACAGGGACGGGCGAGCAGTACTTC CASSFTGTGEQYF TRBJ2-7 NA few TRBV28
TGTGCCAGCAGCCCCGGGCCCAGGGGATCTGGGAACACCATATATTTT CASSPGPRGSGNTIYF TRBJ1-3 NA NA TRBV7-8
TGCAGTGCTAGATCCGGAATTGGGGCCGGGGAGCTGTTTTTT CSARSGIGAGELFF TRBJ2-2 NA NA TRBV20-1
TGTGCCAGCAAAAGGACGGGACAGGGGCTCGAAGAGACCCAGTACTTC CASKRTGQGLEETQYF TRBJ2-5 TRBD1 many TRBV27
TGCGCCAGCAGCCGCAGATTAGGCGATGAGCAGTTCTTC CASSRRLGDEQFF TRBJ2-1 NA NA TRBV4-3
TGCGCCAGCAGCTTGGCGGGCTTTTCTCAAGAGACCCAGTACTTC CASSLAGFSQETQYF TRBJ2-5 NA NA TRBV5-1
TGTGCCAGCAGCCACCGGGAGACGAACACCGGGGAGCTGTTTTTT CASSHRETNTGELFF TRBJ2-2 NA NA TRBV7-8
TGTGCCAGCAGTTTAGGGACAGGCTGGTTCCAAGAGACCCAGTACTTC CASSLGTGWFQETQYF TRBJ2-5 TRBD1 few TRBV6-2/TRBV6-3
TGTGCCAGCAGTGCGCCGGGACAGGGGAAGTACTTC CASSAPGQGKYF TRBJ2-4 TRBD1 few TRBV27
TGTGCCAGCAGCTCCTTGGAGGGGGAGCTGTTTTTT CASSSLEGELFF TRBJ2-2 NA NA TRBV7-4
TGTGCCAGCAGCTTGCCGGGACCTGTCGAGACCCAGTACTTC CASSLPGPVETQYF TRBJ2-5 NA NA TRBV7-2
TGTGCCAGCAGCATACAGGAGACCTACGAGCAGTACTTC CASSIQETYEQYF TRBJ2-7 NA NA TRBV7-2
TGCGCCAGCAGCCCTGACCAGGGACCGCAGTTCTTC CASSPDQGPQFF TRBJ2-1 NA few TRBV5-1
TGTGCCAGCAGCTTGCAAGAGGGGGCTCGTGGCAATCAGCCCCAGCATTTT CASSLQEGARGNQPQHF TRBJ1-5 TRBD1 NA TRBV5-8
TGCGTCAGCAGCCAACACGGCGGTGATTACAGGGCCGAGGGTGGCTACACCTTC CVSSQHGGDYRAEGGYTF TRBJ1-2 NA NA TRBV4-1
TGTGCCAGCACTAGTTCCGAGACAGGGTTTTACGAGCAGTACTTC CASTSSETGFYEQYF TRBJ2-7 TRBD1 few TRBV28
TGCAGTGCTAGAGCCGGGACAGGGGGACGTGGGCAGTTCTTC CSARAGTGGRGQFF TRBJ2-1 TRBD1 NA TRBV20-1
TGTGCCAGCAGTTTTGGGACAGGGTACAATGAGCAGTTCTTC CASSFGTGYNEQFF TRBJ2-1 TRBD1 few TRBV12-3/TRBV12-4
TGCGCCAGCAGCTTGGACGGGAGTGGTTATGGCTACACCTTC CASSLDGSGYGYTF TRBJ1-2 NA few TRBV5-1
TGTGCCAGCAGCTTAGTGTTAGTCGGGGTAAGGGGAGAGACCCAGTACTTC CASSLVLVGVRGETQYF TRBJ2-5 NA NA TRBV7-9
TGTGCCAGCAGTTTAAGTAGAAATAGCGGGAGAGAGGAGACCCAGTACTTC CASSLSRNSGREETQYF TRBJ2-5 TRBD2 NA TRBV7-9